The 5 T cell receptor beta chains below come from one sample, sequenced in a study of early T cells in non-severe SARS-CoV-2 infection. Each CDR3 protein is one row after TCRdb ran MiXCR on the 5' RACE reads. Here the sample spans about 64,000 distinct CDR3 sequences, over 4.5% being singletons. Sample: whole blood. Receptor source: an adult who was a healthcare worker with PCR-confirmed SARS-CoV-2 infection or an uninfected control (not recorded which).

The chain is built from TRBV7-8 and TRBJ2-6; possible D gene TRBD1, 5 bases. CDR3 length: 18 amino acids. V lost 1 base to trimming and J lost 0 bases, with 13 bases between them. Germline CDR1 and CDR2: SGHVS and FQNEAQ. The CDR3 sequence: CASSLGQGPYSGANVLTF. CDR3 bases: TGTGCCAGCAGCTTAGGGCAGGGCCCATACTCTGGGGCCAACGTCCTGACTTTC.

This clonotype was seen more than once but under ten times. This rearrangement joins TRBV4-2 to TRBJ1-4; tentatively, D is TRBD1 (5 bases). Trimming cost V 0 bases and J 0 bases, with 11 bases left between them. The germline V gene has CDR1 LGHNA and CDR2 YNFKEQ. CDR3 size: 17 residues. This chain's CDR3 is CASSQESGQATNEKLFF. DNA of the CDR3: TGTGCCAGCAGCCAAGAATCAGGACAAGCAACTAATGAAAAACTGTTTTTT.

This clonotype appeared many times. The genes are TRBV24-1 and TRBJ2-7; the D gene could be TRBD1 or TRBD2 (5 bases each). The V gene lost 5 bases and the J gene lost 3 bases, with 10 bases spanning the gap. Per germline, CDR1 KGHDR and CDR2 SFDVKD. The CDR3 runs to 13 residues. The CDR3 DNA reads TGTGCCACCAGTGGGGACCCAATCTACGAGCAGTACTTC. The encoded protein is CATSGDPIYEQYF.

Turning to this clonotype: It may be a read error: a sequence one base away is much more abundant. This chain joins TRBV29-1 and TRBJ2-1; D is unclear. This CDR3 comprises 14 residues. Germline CDR1 and CDR2: SQVTM and ANQGSEA. In DNA form, the CDR3 reads TGCAGCGTTCAAGACTCCACTGTGGGCAATGAGCAGTTCTTC. Its translation is CSVQDSTVGNEQFF.

The table lists this clonotype with many counts. This chain connects TRBV4-2 to TRBJ2-7; D remains ambiguous. This CDR3 is 15 amino acids long. Per the germline V gene, CDR1 is LGHNA and CDR2 is YNFKEQ. The V and J ends lost 0 bases and 3 bases respectively, with 12 bases between them. The CDR3 here is CASSQDIGRSYEQYF. The CDR3 DNA reads TGTGCCAGCAGCCAAGATATAGGACGTAGCTACGAGCAGTACTTC.